This T cell receptor (beta chain) emerged from a study of cytomegalovirus exposure and HLA in healthy donors. Researchers ran the PCR with 60 Vbeta and 13 Jbeta primers. TCRdb's table, derived via immunoSEQ multiplex PCR, lists solely in-frame clones and lacks some. The sample gives 250,000 to 350,000 clones, 70% to 90% of which show up once; about 2% is in the top ten. As to this clone: Its antigen is unknown.

While unrecorded immune exposures were likely, the donors were nominally healthy when sampled. Study-level results: A list of around 150 TCR beta chains associated with cytomegalovirus was given. Earlier findings revealed that most TCR beta V segments proved productive either about 90% or about 30% of the time.

Per germline, CDR1 LGHNT and CDR2 FRNRAP. V dropped 3 bases and J dropped 5 bases, with 10 bases sitting between them. CDR3 length: 13 residues. The sequence was collected from a young woman in good health and CMV-seronegative. The chain recombines TRBV12-5 with TRBJ1-1, with D unresolved. Specimen: PBMCs. DNA of the CDR3: TGTGCTAGTGGTTTACTAGCAAATACTGAAGCTTTCTTT. Its protein is CASGLLANTEAFF.